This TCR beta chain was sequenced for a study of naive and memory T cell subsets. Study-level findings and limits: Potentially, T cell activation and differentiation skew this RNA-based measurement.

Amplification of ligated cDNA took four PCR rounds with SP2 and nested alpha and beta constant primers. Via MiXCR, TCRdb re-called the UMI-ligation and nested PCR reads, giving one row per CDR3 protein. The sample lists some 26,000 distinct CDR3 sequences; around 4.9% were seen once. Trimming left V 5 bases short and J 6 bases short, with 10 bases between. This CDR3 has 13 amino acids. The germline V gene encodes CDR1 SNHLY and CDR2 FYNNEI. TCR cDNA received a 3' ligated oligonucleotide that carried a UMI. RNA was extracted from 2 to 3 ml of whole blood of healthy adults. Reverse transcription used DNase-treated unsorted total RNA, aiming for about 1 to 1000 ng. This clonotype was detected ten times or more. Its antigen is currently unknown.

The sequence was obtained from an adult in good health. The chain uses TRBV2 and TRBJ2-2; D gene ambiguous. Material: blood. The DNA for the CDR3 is TGTGCCAGCAGTCCCGAGCAGTCCGGGGAGCTGTTTTTT. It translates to CASSPEQSGELFF. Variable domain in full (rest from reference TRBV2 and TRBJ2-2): EPEVTQTPSHQVTQMGQEVILRCVPISNHLYFYWYRQILGQKVEFLVSFYNNEISEKSEIFDDQFSVERPDGSNFTLKIRSTKLEDSAMYFCASSPEQSGELFFGEGSRLTVL.